This T cell receptor (beta chain) is drawn from a study of shared clonotypes between healthy human individuals. Background on the study: Three plates were used per donor for CD4 naive, three for CD4 memory, two for CD8 naive and one for CD8 memory.

Across several immunoSEQ plates, the genomic DNA of each subset was split evenly. Method: immunoSEQ multiplex PCR; TCRdb's copy keeps in-frame clones and lacks some. The sample contains approximately 1.5 million clones, approximately 98.5% of which appear only once. Germline lookup yields CDR1 SGHKS and CDR2 YYEKEE (reference sequence). This CDR3 spans 12 amino acids. V lost 0 bases, J lost 6 bases, and 5 bases lay in between. The sequenced sample was naive CD4+ T cells sorted from blood. Subset indicated: CD45RA+ positively selected. The chain is built from TRBV5-5 and TRBJ2-3; D remains unclear. The source of this sequence is a man aged 25-45 years in good health. CDR3 DNA: TGTGCCAGCAGCTTGGCATTCGATACGCAGTATTTT. Translating gives CASSLAFDTQYF.